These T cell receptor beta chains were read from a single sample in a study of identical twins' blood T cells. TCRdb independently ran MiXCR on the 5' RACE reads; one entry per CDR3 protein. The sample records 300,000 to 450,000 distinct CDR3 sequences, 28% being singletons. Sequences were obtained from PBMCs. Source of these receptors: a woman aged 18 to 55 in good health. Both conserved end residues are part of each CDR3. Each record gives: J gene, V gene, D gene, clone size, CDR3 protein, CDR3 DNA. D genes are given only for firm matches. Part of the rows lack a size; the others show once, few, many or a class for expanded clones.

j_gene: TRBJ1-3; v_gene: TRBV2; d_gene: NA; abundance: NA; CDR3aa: CASEWDSGNTIYF; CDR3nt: TGTGCCAGCGAATGGGATTCTGGAAACACCATATATTTT
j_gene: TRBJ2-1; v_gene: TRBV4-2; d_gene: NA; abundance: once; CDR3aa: CASSQDLQGGNEQFF; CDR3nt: TGTGCCAGCAGCCAAGATTTGCAGGGCGGGAATGAGCAGTTCTTC
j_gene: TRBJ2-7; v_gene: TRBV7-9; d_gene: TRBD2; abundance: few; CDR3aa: CASSLSGTSGTSSYEQYF; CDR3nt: TGTGCCAGCAGCTTAAGCGGAACTAGCGGGACCAGCTCCTACGAGCAGTACTTC
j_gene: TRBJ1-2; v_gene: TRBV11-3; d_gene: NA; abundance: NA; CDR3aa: CASSLEGRGGYTF; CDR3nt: TGTGCCAGCAGCTTAGAAGGGAGAGGGGGCTACACCTTC
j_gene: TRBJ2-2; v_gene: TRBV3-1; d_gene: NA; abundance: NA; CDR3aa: CASSPRAQGTGELFF; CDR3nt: TGTGCCAGCAGCCCCCGGGCCCAGGGGACCGGGGAGCTGTTTTTT
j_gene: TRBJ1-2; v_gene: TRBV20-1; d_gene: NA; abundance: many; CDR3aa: CSASGKYGYTF; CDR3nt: TGCAGTGCTAGTGGCAAATATGGCTACACCTTC
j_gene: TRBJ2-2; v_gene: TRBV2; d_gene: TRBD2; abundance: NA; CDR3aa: CASRGLAGSNTGELFF; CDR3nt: TGTGCCAGCAGAGGACTAGCGGGATCTAACACCGGGGAGCTGTTTTTT
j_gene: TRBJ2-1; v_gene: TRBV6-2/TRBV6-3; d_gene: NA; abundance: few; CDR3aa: CASSYPGEYYEQFF; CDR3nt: TGTGCCAGCAGTTACCCCGGCGAGTACTATGAGCAGTTCTTC
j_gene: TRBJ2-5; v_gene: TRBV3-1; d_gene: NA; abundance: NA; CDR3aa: CASSHLGGIETQYF; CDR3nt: TGTGCCAGCAGCCATTTAGGGGGAATAGAGACCCAGTACTTC
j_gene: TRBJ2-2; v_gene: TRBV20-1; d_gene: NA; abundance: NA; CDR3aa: CSAHPTQGYTGELFF; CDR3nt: TGCAGTGCCCATCCGACTCAGGGATACACCGGGGAGCTGTTTTTT
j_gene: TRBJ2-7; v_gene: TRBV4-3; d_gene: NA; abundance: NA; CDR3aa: CASSQEPAGIPQYF; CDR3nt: TGCGCCAGCAGCCAAGAACCAGCAGGCATACCGCAGTACTTC
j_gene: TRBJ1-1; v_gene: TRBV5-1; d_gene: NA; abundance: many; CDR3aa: CASSWGSSSSSAFF; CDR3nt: TGCGCCAGCAGCTGGGGTTCTTCAAGCTCCTCCGCTTTCTTT
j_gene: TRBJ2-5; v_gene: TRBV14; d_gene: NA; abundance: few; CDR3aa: CASSLSLAGTQYF; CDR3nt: TGTGCCAGCAGCCTCTCACTAGCAGGGACCCAGTACTTC
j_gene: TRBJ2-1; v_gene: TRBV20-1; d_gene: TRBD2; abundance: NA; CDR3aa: CSAPRGSGRSWYNEQFF; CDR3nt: TGCAGTGCTCCCAGGGGTAGCGGGAGAAGTTGGTACAATGAGCAGTTCTTC
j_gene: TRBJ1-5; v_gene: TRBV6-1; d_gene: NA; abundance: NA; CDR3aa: CAITDKGSGNQPQHF; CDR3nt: TGTGCCATCACGGATAAAGGGTCGGGAAATCAGCCCCAGCATTTT